This T cell receptor (beta chain) was captured in a study of cytotoxic CD8 clonotypes in ibrutinib-treated CLL. Findings and caveats of the study: Different sampling times were used for sustained-remission and progressing patients. Public clonotypes, rarely seen, contracted or held steady on treatment. Baseline levels of clonality went above those of age-matched healthy donors and moved with circulating CD8+ T-cell counts.

As regards this clone: Its antigen is not identified.

The planned depth of sequencing spanned 1 in 200,000 to 1 in 1 million T cells. Some clones are missing from TCRdb's copy, which holds only in-frame ones; the method was immunoSEQ multiplex PCR. This sample has over 95,000 clones, with approximately 56% found just once. Germline values: CDR1 SGDLS, CDR2 YYNGEE. The V and J ends lost 4 bases and 0 bases, in that order; junction bases with no gene match: 15. CDR3 length: 18 residues. The clonotype comes from a human donor with chronic lymphocytic leukemia. The specimen was PBMCs, collected after 24 months of ibrutinib treatment. The rearrangement uses TRBV9 and TRBJ2-7; 8 bases agree with TRBD2. The CDR3 reads CASSSPHRGGGPSYEQYF. The CDR3 bases are TGTGCCAGCAGCTCGCCCCATAGAGGCGGGGGGCCCTCCTACGAGCAGTACTTC.